One and the same sample provided the 29 T cell receptor beta chains below, sequenced in a study of CD8+ T cells in alopecia areata. Once RNA had been extracted, it was reverse transcribed into cDNA to act as the sequencing template. The table came from immunoSEQ multiplex PCR; TCRdb's copy has only in-frame clones and leaves some out. This table holds over 150,000 clones, approximately 60% found once. Sequenced input: CD8+ T cells sorted from blood. These receptors were collected from a human donor in good health.

V and J are TRBV13 and TRBJ2-7; 13 positions agree with TRBD2. V lost 3 bases, J lost 2 bases, and 7 bases stayed unmatched. The germline CDR1 and CDR2 sequences are PRHDT and FYEKMQ (reference sequence). This CDR3 comprises 17 residues. CDR3 amino acids: CASSFLGTSGIAYEQYF. CDR3 sequence (DNA): TGTGCCAGCAGCTTCCTAGGGACTAGCGGGATAGCCTACGAGCAGTACTTC.

This rearrangement joins TRBV7-2 to TRBJ1-5; no clear D gene. The germline V gene has CDR1 SGHTA and CDR2 FQGNSA. The CDR3 covers 15 residues. V was pared by 1 base and J by 7 bases, with 14 bases between. The CDR3 sequence is CASSLGAGGYQPQHF. CDR3 bases: TGTGCCAGCAGCTTAGGGGCAGGAGGGTACCAGCCCCAGCATTTT. The full variable domain, completed using reference TRBV7-2 and TRBJ1-5, is GAGVSQSPSNKVTEKGKDVELRCDPISGHTALYWYRQSLGQGLEFLIYFQGNSAPDKSGLPSDRFSAERTGGSVSTLTIQRTQQEDSAVYLCASSLGAGGYQPQHFGDGTRLSIL.

The gene calls are TRBV30 and TRBJ1-1, with D unresolved. Germline V gene data show CDR1 as GTSNPN and CDR2 as SVGIG (reference sequence). The CDR3 totals 13 residues. Trimming shortened V by 4 bases and J by 0 bases, and 9 bases separated the two germline ends. CDR3 in amino acids: CAWTAAMNTEAFF. CDR3 DNA sequence: TGTGCCTGGACTGCAGCCATGAACACTGAAGCTTTCTTT.

The chain's CDR3 is CASSGGDSPGYTF. Written as DNA, the CDR3 is TGTGCCAGCAGTGGGGGGGACAGTCCAGGCTACACCTTC. This chain connects TRBV6-6 to TRBJ1-2; 7 nucleotides match TRBD1. The CDR3 loop spans 13 amino acids. The V gene end was trimmed by 5 bases and the J gene end by 8 bases; junction bases not matched to a gene: 8. The germline gives CDR1 MNHNY, CDR2 SVGAGI (reference sequence).

The DNA for the CDR3 is TGTGCCAGCAGTTACTCCGCTAGCGGGGGGGCCAGTGAGCAGTTCTTC. This translates into CASSYSASGGASEQFF. The V gene is TRBV6-5, the J gene TRBJ2-1; 12 nucleotides line up with TRBD2. The V gene's germline CDR1 is MNHEY and CDR2 SVGAGI. The V gene end was trimmed by 0 bases and the J gene end by 9 bases; junction bases not matched to a gene: 6. The CDR3 runs 16 residues.

The V gene is TRBV25-1, the J gene TRBJ2-3; D might be TRBD1 (6 bases). The V gene lost 1 base and the J gene lost 1 base, with 15 bases spanning the gap. The CDR3 runs 17 residues. The V gene's germline CDR1 is MGHDK and CDR2 SYGVNS. The CDR3 loop reads CASSEWGGQWGTDTQYF. The CDR3 DNA is TGTGCCAGCAGTGAATGGGGCGGACAGTGGGGCACAGATACGCAGTATTTT.

CDR3 coding DNA: TGTGCCAGCAGCGAGGCACAGGGGAGGTACACTGAAGCTTTCTTT. It yields the protein CASSEAQGRYTEAFF. V and J are TRBV13 and TRBJ1-1, with 7 bases fitting TRBD1. Losses at the gene ends were 5 bases for V and 3 bases for J; bases not matched to a gene: 9. This CDR3 spans 15 amino acids. Per germline, CDR1 PRHDT and CDR2 FYEKMQ (reference sequence).

The chain combines TRBV27 with TRBJ2-1, with no clear D. The CDR3 is 14 residues long. Germline V CDR1 and CDR2: MNHEY, SMNVEV (reference sequence). V was trimmed by 7 bases and J by 2 bases, leaving 12 bases between them. CDR3 in DNA: TGTGCCAGCAAATCCCCGGGTCCCTACAATGAGCAGTTCTTC. The encoded protein is CASKSPGPYNEQFF.

The rearrangement joins TRBV25-1 to TRBJ2-7; D is uncertain. The CDR3 is 15 amino acids. Germline loops: CDR1 MGHDK, CDR2 SYGVNS. Trimming shortened V by 1 base and J by 5 bases, and 15 bases separated the two germline ends. CDR3 nucleotides: TGTGCCAGCAGTGAATCGGGCAACACGGCCCACGAGCAGTACTTC. As protein: CASSESGNTAHEQYF.

The V and J genes are TRBV10-1 and TRBJ2-1; no firm D call. The CDR3 is made up of 11 amino acids. Germline CDR1 is WNHNN and CDR2 is SYGVQD (reference sequence). Trimming stripped 8 bases from V and 10 bases from J, with 12 bases between. CDR3 sequence reads: CASGPVGEQFF. Here the CDR3 DNA reads TGCGCCAGCGGCCCGGTAGGAGAGCAGTTCTTC.

This rearrangement joins TRBV29-1 to TRBJ1-1, with unresolved D. CDR1 and CDR2 from the germline V gene are SQVTM and ANQGSEA. Deletions cut 1 base from V and 8 bases from J, with 11 bases between. The CDR3 has 12 amino acids. This CDR3 is CSVEGDSSEAFF. CDR3 nucleotides: TGCAGCGTTGAAGGCGACTCTTCAGAAGCTTTCTTT. Full variable domain (remainder filled in from reference TRBV29-1 and TRBJ1-1): SAVISQKPSRDICQRGTSLTIQCQVDSQVTMMFWYRQQPGQSLTLIATANQGSEATYESGFVIDKFPISRPNLTFSTLTVSNMSPEDSSIYLCSVEGDSSEAFFGQGTRLTVV.

The V gene is TRBV14, the J gene TRBJ2-5, with D perhaps TRBD1 (6 bases). V lost 4 bases and J 11 bases, leaving 11 bases between the germline ends. The CDR3 is 11 amino acids. CDR1 and CDR2 (germline): SGHDN, FVKESK. CDR3 in amino acids: CASSRLGTQYF. The CDR3 coding sequence is TGTGCCAGCAGCCGATTAGGGACACAGTACTTC.

The rearrangement uses TRBV5-1 and TRBJ2-2, with D hard to call. The CDR3 totals 14 residues. Germline V gene lookup returns CDR1 SGHRS and CDR2 YFSETQ. Trimming shortened V by 0 bases and J by 6 bases, and 9 bases separated the two germline ends. Here the CDR3 DNA reads TGCGCCAGCAGCTTGGCCGGCCCGCCCGGGGAGCTGTTTTTT. The encoded protein is CASSLAGPPGELFF. The whole variable domain, filled in from reference TRBV5-1 and TRBJ2-2, reads KAGVTQTPRYLIKTRGQQVTLSCSPISGHRSVSWYQQTPGQGLQFLFEYFSETQRNKGNFPGRFSGRQFSNSRSEMNVSTLELGDSALYLCASSLAGPPGELFFGEGSRLTVL.

This chain joins TRBV25-1 and TRBJ2-5; TRBD2 is a possible D gene (6 bases). The CDR3 has 13 amino acids. The germline V and J ends were trimmed by 4 bases and 2 bases, with 8 bases remaining between them. In germline, CDR1 is MGHDK, CDR2 SYGVNS. The DNA of the CDR3 is TGTGCCAGCAGTGGGGAGGCACAAGAGACCCAGTACTTC. This encodes CASSGEAQETQYF.

This chain links TRBV13 with TRBJ2-1, with D uncertain. This CDR3 is built from 11 residues. The germline V and J ends were trimmed by 1 base and 10 bases, with 5 bases remaining between them. Per the germline V gene, CDR1 is PRHDT and CDR2 is FYEKMQ (reference sequence). This CDR3 is CASSLVGEQFF. The DNA of the CDR3 is TGTGCCAGCAGCTTAGTAGGGGAGCAGTTCTTC.

The chain uses TRBV5-4 and TRBJ1-2, with 7 nucleotides matching TRBD1. The CDR3 is 15 residues long. Germline values: CDR1 SGHNT, CDR2 YYREEE (reference sequence). The V segment lost 3 bases and the J segment 4 bases; nucleotides outside the gene matches: 9. CDR3 DNA: TGTGCCAGCAGCTCGGGACAGTCAAACCTCTATGGCTACACCTTC. It translates to CASSSGQSNLYGYTF.

In its sample, this clone was seen once. This rearrangement joins TRBV27 to TRBJ1-2, with 8 bases aligning to TRBD1. The germline V gene encodes CDR1 MNHEY and CDR2 SMNVEV (reference sequence). The CDR3 is made up of 14 amino acids. V lost 3 bases, J lost 5 bases, and 5 bases stayed unmatched. The CDR3 is CASSFTGGGYGYTF. Written as DNA, the CDR3 is TGTGCCAGCAGTTTTACAGGGGGTGGGTATGGCTACACCTTC.

The CDR3 loop reads CATSRDRGQTEAFF. In DNA, the CDR3 is TGTGCCACCAGCAGAGATCGGGGGCAAACTGAAGCTTTCTTT. V is TRBV15 and J is TRBJ1-1; possibly TRBD1 for D (6 bases). The germline V gene has CDR1 LNHNV and CDR2 YYDKDF (reference sequence). The CDR3 covers 14 residues. Trimming removed 0 bases at V and 5 bases at J, with 10 bases between.

This clone showed up just a few times. This chain uses TRBV28 with TRBJ1-1; D is perhaps TRBD1 (5 bases). Germline-derived CDR1 and CDR2 are MDHEN and SYDVKM. This CDR3 has 13 amino acids. V gave up 8 bases and J gave up 0 bases, with 10 bases separating them. The CDR3 nucleotides are TGTGCCAGCCGGCCAGGGATGAACACTGAAGCTTTCTTT. It yields the protein CASRPGMNTEAFF.

This clone was observed a handful of times. The chain joins TRBV29-1 to TRBJ1-1; no reliable D call. Germline V gene data show CDR1 as SQVTM and CDR2 as ANQGSEA. This CDR3 region has 14 residues. V was cut by 7 bases and J by 1 base, with 16 bases left in between. CDR3 nucleotides: TGCAGCGCAAGAGGATCCTTGGAGAACACTGAAGCTTTCTTT. Amino acids: CSARGSLENTEAFF.

V gene TRBV9 combines with J gene TRBJ1-2; 8 bases match TRBD1. The V segment lost 2 bases and the J segment 7 bases; nucleotides outside the gene matches: 10. Germline assignment: CDR1 SGDLS and CDR2 YYNGEE. CDR3 length: 15 amino acids. In DNA, the CDR3 is TGTGCCAGCAGCGTTTCGACAGGGGCGGCCACTGGCTACACCTTC. Translation gives CASSVSTGAATGYTF.

This clone has a handful of counts. The chain carries TRBV29-1 and TRBJ1-2, with 9 bases matching TRBD1. Trimming cost V 2 bases and J 11 bases; bases outside gene matches: 12. The CDR3 consists of 14 residues. Germline V gene data show CDR1 as SQVTM and CDR2 as ANQGSEA. The CDR3: CSVEQLGQGLFYTF. The CDR3 nucleotides are TGCAGCGTTGAACAATTGGGACAGGGACTTTTTTACACCTTC. The full variable domain, in which reference TRBV29-1 and TRBJ1-2 provide the parts outside the CDR3, is SAVISQKPSRDICQRGTSLTIQCQVDSQVTMMFWYRQQPGQSLTLIATANQGSEATYESGFVIDKFPISRPNLTFSTLTVSNMSPEDSSIYLCSVEQLGQGLFYTFGSGTRLTVV.

J is TRBJ2-1 and V is TRBV11-3; D may match TRBD1 or TRBD2 (5 bases each). The CDR3 spans 14 residues. Trimming cost V 5 bases and J 9 bases, with 17 bases left between them. Germline V gene lookup returns CDR1 SGHNT and CDR2 YENEEA. The CDR3 spells CASSPAATGGEQFF. The DNA of the CDR3 is TGTGCCAGCAGCCCCGCGGCGACTGGGGGTGAGCAGTTCTTC.

This clone was recorded a few times. This rearrangement joins TRBV7-9 to TRBJ1-1; unclear D gene. In germline, CDR1 is SEHNR, CDR2 FQNEAQ (reference sequence). This CDR3 contains 14 residues. V was clipped by 2 bases and J by 1 base, with 8 bases between them. This CDR3 is CASSLTDGNTEAFF. DNA for the CDR3: TGTGCCAGCAGCTTAACCGACGGGAACACTGAAGCTTTCTTT.

The chain recombines TRBV25-1 with TRBJ1-4, with a possible D match to TRBD1 (5 bases). The CDR3 length is 14 residues. The V end lost 5 bases, the J end lost 6 bases, and 13 bases lay between the germline ends. Germline V gene data show CDR1 as MGHDK and CDR2 as SYGVNS. CDR3 sequence: CASSRWGGDEKLFF. CDR3 nucleotide sequence: TGTGCCAGCAGTCGCTGGGGGGGGGATGAAAAACTGTTTTTT.

J is TRBJ1-2 and V is TRBV7-9; 8 bases agree with TRBD1. The CDR3 is 16 residues long. From germline, CDR1 is SEHNR and CDR2 FQNEAQ (reference sequence). With 4 bases clipped from V and 7 bases from J, the junction kept 14 bases outside the gene matches. CDR3 sequence reads: CASSSLEQGVFTGYTF. DNA of the CDR3: TGTGCCAGCAGCTCCCTGGAACAGGGGGTTTTTACTGGCTACACCTTC.

The chain carries TRBV6-6 and TRBJ2-7; D call uncertain. V lost 2 bases and J 6 bases, leaving 20 bases between the germline ends. The V gene's germline CDR1 is MNHNY and CDR2 SVGAGI (reference sequence). This CDR3 contains 16 residues. CDR3: CASSYPPTITGCEQYF. CDR3 DNA sequence: TGTGCCAGCAGTTACCCTCCAACTATTACGGGCTGCGAGCAGTACTTC.

The chain recombines TRBV7-9 with TRBJ1-4, with TRBD1 matching 8 bases. The germline gives CDR1 SEHNR, CDR2 FQNEAQ (reference sequence). This CDR3 comprises 14 residues. V lost 6 bases to trimming and J lost 8 bases; unmatched junction nucleotides: 8. The CDR3 DNA is TGTGCCAGCAGAACCGGGACAGGCCTCGAAAAACTGTTTTTT. Translation: CASRTGTGLEKLFF.

The V and J genes are TRBV6-5 and TRBJ1-5; TRBD1 aligns across 8 bases. Germline V lookup: CDR1 MNHEY, CDR2 SVGAGI. The length of the CDR3 is 15 residues. V dropped 3 bases and J dropped 4; count of bases not matched to a gene: 5. CDR3 DNA: TGTGCCAGCAGTTATGGACAGGGATGGAATCAGCCCCAGCATTTT. The encoded protein is CASSYGQGWNQPQHF.